A selection of T cell receptor beta chains follows, all from one sample in a study of early T cells in non-severe SARS-CoV-2 infection. One entry per CDR3 protein results from TCRdb running MiXCR on the 5' RACE reads. The data show about 130,000 distinct CDR3 sequences, about 16% seen once. The sequenced sample consisted of whole blood. These TCRs come from an adult who was a healthcare worker with PCR-confirmed SARS-CoV-2 infection or an uninfected control (not recorded which). CDR3s include the opening cysteine and the closing phenylalanine or tryptophan. The order of the fields is V gene, J gene, clone size, D gene, CDR3 DNA, CDR3 protein. The D gene is left open where the match is weak. For some rows the clone size is stated as once, few or many, or as a class when expanded; others skip it.

TRBV12-3/TRBV12-4	TRBJ2-6	NA	NA	TGTGCCAGCAGCCAACAGGGAAACTCTGGGGCCAACGTCCTGACTTTC	CASSQQGNSGANVLTF
TRBV5-4	TRBJ2-3	many	TRBD2	TGTGCCAGCAGTCCGGGGGGTTTGGCAGATACGCAGTATTTT	CASSPGGLADTQYF
TRBV11-2	TRBJ2-3	few	NA	TGTGCCAGCAGCTTAATTGTGTTGAAAGATACGCAGTATTTT	CASSLIVLKDTQYF
TRBV10-2	TRBJ1-1	NA	TRBD1	TGCGCCAGCAGTGAGTTGGAGACAGGGTACATGAACACTGAAGCTTTCTTT	CASSELETGYMNTEAFF
TRBV29-1	TRBJ1-2	few	NA	TGCAGCGCCGATTCCGGGTTAGGCTATGGCTACACCTTC	CSADSGLGYGYTF
TRBV3-1	TRBJ2-7	many	TRBD1	TGTGCCAGCAGCCAAGACACAGGGGGCTACGAGCAGTACTTC	CASSQDTGGYEQYF
TRBV27	TRBJ2-6	NA	NA	TGTGCCAGCAGTTTAAAAGGGGCCAACGTCCTGACTTTC	CASSLKGANVLTF
TRBV21-1	TRBJ1-2	NA	NA	TGTGCCAGCAGCAAAGGACAGTCCTATGGCTACACCTTC	CASSKGQSYGYTF
TRBV4-1	TRBJ2-3	NA	NA	TGCGCCAGCAGCCAAGCGGGACTTACCACAGATACGCAGTATTTT	CASSQAGLTTDTQYF
TRBV12-3/TRBV12-4	TRBJ2-5	NA	NA	TGTGCCAGCAGTCCCCATGGGGGGGAGACCCAGTACTTC	CASSPHGGETQYF
TRBV5-1	TRBJ2-5	few	NA	TGCGCCAGCAGAACGGAAGGGGCCTCCCTAACCTTC	CASRTEGASLTF
TRBV12-3/TRBV12-4	TRBJ2-7	few	TRBD1	TGTGCCAGCAGCTCTAATCCGGGACAGGGGGCTTCCGAGCAGTACTTC	CASSSNPGQGASEQYF
TRBV20-1	TRBJ2-1	NA	TRBD2	TGCAGTGCTAGGCCGGGTAGCGGGGGGGACAATGAGCAGTTCTTC	CSARPGSGGDNEQFF
TRBV20-1	TRBJ2-2	once	NA	TGCGGACTCCCTGACAACACCGGGGAGCTGTTTTTT	CGLPDNTGELFF
TRBV3-1	TRBJ2-1	many	NA	TGTGCCAGCAGCCCCCCCTTGTCCTATGAGCAGTTCTTC	CASSPPLSYEQFF
TRBV29-1	TRBJ2-1	NA	TRBD1	TGCAGCGTTTCAGGGGGACACAATGAGCAGTTCTTC	CSVSGGHNEQFF
TRBV12-5	TRBJ2-7	many	TRBD1	TGTGCTAGTGGTTTGGGGGCTTCAGGGGGCAGTGAGCAGTACTTC	CASGLGASGGSEQYF
TRBV7-9	TRBJ2-1	NA	TRBD1	TGTGCCAGCAGCCCCGACAGGGATGAGCAGTTCTTC	CASSPDRDEQFF
TRBV7-9	TRBJ2-7	NA	TRBD2	TGTGCCAGCAGCTTAGCGCGGGGGTCGAGCTCCTACGAGCAGTACTTC	CASSLARGSSSYEQYF
TRBV19	TRBJ2-4	few	NA	TGTGCCACCCAGGGTGTCCAAAACATTCAGTACTTC	CATQGVQNIQYF
TRBV20-1	TRBJ1-2	few	NA	TGCAGTGCTCAGGGGTATTATGGCTACACCTTC	CSAQGYYGYTF
TRBV7-9	TRBJ2-3	once	NA	TGTGCCAGCAGAATAAACACAGATACGCAGTATTTT	CASRINTDTQYF
TRBV7-2	TRBJ2-3	few	NA	TGTGCCAGCAGCCTCCGACAGTCCACAGATACGCAGTATTTT	CASSLRQSTDTQYF
TRBV13	TRBJ2-5	few	NA	TGTGCCAGCAGCTCAATCCGTACCCAAGAGACCCAGTACTTC	CASSSIRTQETQYF
TRBV30	TRBJ2-6	many	NA	TGTGCCTGGAGCCAGCTTGGGGCCAACGTCCTGACTTTC	CAWSQLGANVLTF
TRBV7-9	TRBJ2-1	many	NA	TGTGCCAGCAGCAAGGGTTCCTACAATGAGCAGTTCTTC	CASSKGSYNEQFF
TRBV5-1	TRBJ2-2	NA	TRBD1	TGCGCCAGCAGCGCGGACAGGACGAACACCGGGGAGCTGTTTTTT	CASSADRTNTGELFF
TRBV3-1	TRBJ2-1	many	NA	TGTGCCAGCAGCCGAATTCTAGTAGGAGCAAATGAGCAGTTCTTC	CASSRILVGANEQFF
TRBV6-6	TRBJ2-3	NA	NA	TGTGCCAGCAGTTACCCCCCTCAGGGGACTAGCACAGATACGCAGTATTTT	CASSYPPQGTSTDTQYF
TRBV9	TRBJ2-5	NA	TRBD2	TGTGCCAGCAGCGCTCACCTAGCGGGGGCCCAGGAGACCCAGTACTTC	CASSAHLAGAQETQYF
TRBV6-6	TRBJ2-7	NA	TRBD1	TGTGCCAGCAGCCAGGGACAGGGCCCCTACGAGCAGTACTTC	CASSQGQGPYEQYF
TRBV7-9	TRBJ2-6	NA	NA	TGTGCCAGCAGCTTTGATCTTACTTCTGGGGCCAACGTCCTGACTTTC	CASSFDLTSGANVLTF
TRBV5-1	TRBJ2-7	NA	TRBD1	TGCGCCAGCGGGATGGGCGGACAGGGGTCCTACGAGCAGTACTTC	CASGMGGQGSYEQYF
TRBV7-9	TRBJ1-3	NA	NA	TGTGCCAGCAGTCTCCCTTCGGGACACCCGCTCTCTGGAAACACCATATATTTT	CASSLPSGHPLSGNTIYF
TRBV29-1	TRBJ1-2	NA	NA	TGCAGTATACGGCCGGGACTGGGGCTAGAGGACGGCTACACCTTC	CSIRPGLGLEDGYTF
TRBV12-3/TRBV12-4	TRBJ2-7	few	NA	TGTGCCAGCAGTTTACACTCCTACGAGCAGTACTTC	CASSLHSYEQYF
TRBV20-1	TRBJ2-5	NA	NA	TGCAGTGCTAGAGATCCAGGGTCCTTCCAAGAGACCCAGTACTTC	CSARDPGSFQETQYF
TRBV25-1	TRBJ2-3	NA	NA	TGTGCCAGCAGTCGTTACGAGGCCTGGACAGATACGCAGTATTTT	CASSRYEAWTDTQYF
TRBV20-1	TRBJ1-1	few	TRBD1	TGCAGTGCTAGTGGGGGACAGGGGATAGTTGTCACTGAAGCTTTCTTT	CSASGGQGIVVTEAFF
TRBV2	TRBJ2-3	NA	NA	TGTGCCAGCAGTGAAAGTCAGATCACAGATACGCAGTATTTT	CASSESQITDTQYF
TRBV5-1	TRBJ1-1	few	TRBD1	TGCGCCAGCAGCATATCATTAAGGACAGGGCACACTGAAGCTTTCTTT	CASSISLRTGHTEAFF
TRBV6-1	TRBJ1-3	few	NA	TGTGCCAGTCCCTATGGGAGCACCATATATTTT	CASPYGSTIYF
TRBV10-3	TRBJ1-6	few	NA	TGTGCCATCAAACCCGGGGGCAATAATTCACCCCTCCACTTT	CAIKPGGNNSPLHF
TRBV15	TRBJ1-5	NA	NA	TGTGCCACCAGCAGATTAGGTGGACAAGGTCAGCCCCAGCATTTT	CATSRLGGQGQPQHF
TRBV7-9	TRBJ1-1	NA	NA	TGTGCCAGCACAACGGGATTAAACACTGAAGCTTTCTTT	CASTTGLNTEAFF
TRBV29-1	TRBJ2-7	NA	TRBD1	TGCAGCGTTGAAAAGGACAGGGGCTACGAGCAGTACTTC	CSVEKDRGYEQYF
TRBV19	TRBJ2-6	few	NA	TGTGCCGCTTCTGGGTTCTCTGGGGCCAACGTCCTGACTTTC	CAASGFSGANVLTF
TRBV20-1	TRBJ1-4	few	NA	TGCAGTGCTACTCGACAGTCTGGAAAACTGTTTTTT	CSATRQSGKLFF
TRBV20-1	TRBJ2-7	few	NA	TGCAGTGCTTCCCCAAGGAGCGGGTTCAGCGAGCAGTACTTC	CSASPRSGFSEQYF
TRBV12-3/TRBV12-4	TRBJ2-1	NA	TRBD1	TGTGCCAGCAGTACCTGGACAGGGTCTGGGAATGAGCAGTTCTTC	CASSTWTGSGNEQFF
TRBV7-9	TRBJ1-1	few	NA	TGTGCCAGCAGCTTAGCTCAGGGTAGAGGTTCGAACACTGAAGCTTTCTTT	CASSLAQGRGSNTEAFF
TRBV3-1	TRBJ1-6	NA	NA	TGTGCCAGCAGCCTGGCGACAGTTAATTCACCCCTCCACTTT	CASSLATVNSPLHF
TRBV12-3/TRBV12-4	TRBJ1-6	NA	NA	TGTGCCAGCAGTGTCTCTCGCGATTCACCCCTCCACTTT	CASSVSRDSPLHF